This TCR beta chain stems from a study of spatial heterogeneity in lung cancer. MiXCR, applied by TCRdb to the 5' RACE reads, yields one record per CDR3 protein. The table has 45,000 or so distinct CDR3 sequences, 10% to 15% seen once. Between the trimmed V and J ends, which lost 5 bases and 5 bases, there was a span of 10 bases. This CDR3 comprises 13 residues. From germline, CDR1 is SGHVS and CDR2 FNYEAQ. Time point in this sample: sample taken at primary tumor resection. The study sequenced unsorted whole RNA from tumor, nontumor lung or frozen PBMC. The source material was PBMCs, sampled at surgery. This receptor was obtained from a female donor with early-stage non-small cell lung cancer. The chain links TRBV7-6 to TRBJ2-1; the D is unclear. CDR3 protein: CASSPRFDNEQFF. CDR3 DNA sequence: TGTGCCAGCAGCCCCCGTTTCGACAATGAGCAGTTCTTC.